These 17 T cell receptor beta chains were all obtained from the same sample, sequenced in a study of T cells expressing NK-cell markers. Each CDR3 protein gets one entry in TCRdb, which reprocessed the 5' RACE reads and gives no DNA. This table holds 350,000 to 400,000 distinct CDR3 sequences. Material for sequencing was blood T cells: a sorted CD56 or NKG2C T cell subset, CD4+ or CD8+ T cells, or bulk PBMC T cells (not recorded which). The receptors were sampled from a woman aged 50 to 65 in good health.

The chain has TRBV3-1 and TRBJ2-7; TCRdb lists TRBD1, though no DNA is available to test this call. This CDR3 is built from 16 residues. The germline gives CDR1 LGHDT, CDR2 YNNKEL (reference sequence). The CDR3 is CASSQSQTGSMSEQYF.

The chain is built from TRBV28 and TRBJ2-1. Germline V gives CDR1 MDHEN, CDR2 SYDVKM. This CDR3 comprises 12 residues. CDR3 residues: CASTFDPNEQFF.

The gene calls are TRBV12-3 or TRBV12-4 and TRBJ2-5; TCRdb's D call of TRBD1 is untestable without DNA. The length of the CDR3 is 15 residues. The CDR3 sequence: CASSPGYRAQETQYF.

The J gene is TRBJ2-5, the V gene TRBV12-3 or TRBV12-4. The CDR3 sequence is 13 residues long. The CDR3 loop is CASSLRPMETQYF.

The chain is built from TRBV19 and TRBJ2-2; TCRdb designates TRBD2, a call that cannot be tested without DNA. The germline CDR1 and CDR2 sequences are LNHDA and SQIVND (reference sequence). The CDR3 has 16 residues. CDR3 amino acids: CASSMTSGANTGELFF. The entire variable domain, with the rest obtained from reference TRBV19 and TRBJ2-2, is as follows: DGGITQSPKYLFRKEGQNVTLSCEQNLNHDAMYWYRQDPGQGLRLIYYSQIVNDFQKGDIAEGYSVSREKKESFPLTVTSAQKNPTAFYLCASSMTSGANTGELFFGEGSRLTVL.

The rearrangement links TRBV5-1 to TRBJ1-1; TCRdb gives TRBD1 as the D gene, but with no DNA this cannot be confirmed. Germline V lookup: CDR1 SGHRS, CDR2 YFSETQ. The CDR3 is made up of 15 amino acids. The CDR3 region is CASSLIGGPNTEAFF.

V is TRBV6-6 and J is TRBJ1-3; TCRdb selects TRBD1, and the lack of DNA leaves this call unchecked. The CDR3 is 14 residues long. The germline gives CDR1 MNHNY, CDR2 SVGAGI (reference sequence). This chain's CDR3 is CASRPPLSGNTIYF.

The chain recombines TRBV11-2 with TRBJ2-1. The CDR3 contains 14 residues. CDR1 and CDR2 (germline): SGHAT, FQNNGV. The CDR3 spells CASSLDPSGHEQFF.

The chain has TRBV5-1 and TRBJ2-7; there is no DNA to check the TCRdb D call of TRBD2. The CDR3 is 15 residues long. Germline CDR1 and CDR2: SGHRS and YFSETQ. The CDR3 region is CASSQASGIVNEQYF.

The chain couples TRBV7-9 to TRBJ2-1; TCRdb calls TRBD1, which cannot be checked without DNA. Germline CDR1 is SEHNR and CDR2 is FQNEAQ (reference sequence). The CDR3 sequence is 13 residues long. CDR3 in amino acids: CASSPRDGNEQFF. The full variable domain, with the rest looked up from reference TRBV7-9 and TRBJ2-1, is DTGVSQNPRHKITKRGQNVTFRCDPISEHNRLYWYRQTLGQGPEFLTYFQNEAQLEKSRLLSDRFSAERPKGSFSTLEIQRTEQGDSAMYLCASSPRDGNEQFFGPGTRLTVL.

This sequence joins TRBV20-1 and TRBJ1-3. The CDR3 totals 14 residues. CDR1 and CDR2 (germline): DFQATT, SNEGSKA (reference sequence). The CDR3 reads CSATGYLSGNTIYF.

This chain uses TRBV12-3 or TRBV12-4 with TRBJ2-3; TCRdb calls TRBD1, which cannot be checked without DNA. The length of the CDR3 is 14 residues. CDR3: CASSLAGRGDTQYF.

The chain has TRBV10-3 and TRBJ2-2. Germline loops: CDR1 ENHRY, CDR2 SYGVKD. This CDR3 has 12 amino acids. CDR3 protein: CAISGDTGELFF.

The CDR3 region is CASSLGSDQPQHF. V usage is TRBV7-9 and J usage is TRBJ1-5. The germline V gene has CDR1 SEHNR and CDR2 FQNEAQ (reference sequence). The CDR3 consists of 13 residues.

V usage is TRBV5-1 and J usage is TRBJ1-6; the D call of TRBD1 rests on TCRdb alone, since no DNA is present to check it. The CDR3 spans 13 residues. Germline V gives CDR1 SGHRS, CDR2 YFSETQ. The CDR3 sequence is CASSEEEGSPLHF.

This sequence joins TRBV5-1 and TRBJ2-1; TCRdb reports TRBD2, a call that lacks DNA to check it against. The CDR3 has 19 amino acids. Germline-derived CDR1 and CDR2 are SGHRS and YFSETQ. CDR3: CASSLEASGRGSSYNEQFF.

The rearrangement uses TRBV7-9 and TRBJ1-2; the TRBD1 assignment by TCRdb is unverifiable without DNA. The CDR3 sequence is 14 residues long. Germline values: CDR1 SEHNR, CDR2 FQNEAQ (reference sequence). CDR3 in amino acids: CASSQIGTGYGYTF.